The 27 T cell receptor beta chains below all came from one sample that was sequenced in a study of T cell repertoires in cytomegalovirus infection (dated by TCRdb to about 2019). What the treatment or condition label conveys for this sample: in vitro stimulation with specific CMV peptide epitopes to enrich CMV-specific T cells. For these TCRs, the target antigens are not known. Reads for this sample came from an Illumina HiSeq 1500. TCRdb reprocessed the public reads (quality trimming at Q25 with fastp, clone calling with MiXCR) and kept in-frame beta chains. A single entry per CDR3 protein holds the most common genes and DNA from its merged rows. In this sample the table shows some 71,000 distinct CDR3 sequences, under 30% of which occur a single time. The top ten hold about 60% of the sample. The sequencing here drew on CD8+ T cells from cultured PBMCs, taken from culture after CMV antigen stimulation. These receptors came from a human donor in good health (CMV status not recorded). Some clones in this sample may be carry-over from other donors' samples.

This clonotype was recorded at least ten times. This chain joins TRBV7-2 and TRBJ2-1; D gene uncertain. V was cut by 5 bases and J by 10 bases, with 12 bases left in between. The germline CDR1 and CDR2 sequences are SGHTA and FQGNSA. This CDR3 contains 12 residues. The CDR3 protein is CASSQTRQEQFF. CDR3 in DNA: TGTGCCAGCAGCCAGACTCGCCAGGAGCAGTTCTTC. Together with reference TRBV7-2 and TRBJ2-1, the CDR3 gives the full variable domain: GAGVSQSPSNKVTEKGKDVELRCDPISGHTALYWYRQSLGQGLEFLIYFQGNSAPDKSGLPSDRFSAERTGGSVSTLTIQRTQQEDSAVYLCASSQTRQEQFFGPGTRLTVL.

This clonotype was observed a few times. V usage is TRBV12-3 or TRBV12-4 and J usage is TRBJ2-5; D gene uncertain. This CDR3 contains 11 residues. V dropped 6 bases and J dropped 3 bases, with 5 bases sitting between them. CDR3 region: CASSPKETQYF. The CDR3, as DNA: TGTGCCAGCAGCCCCAAAGAGACCCAGTACTTC.

This clonotype was picked up many times. The chain uses TRBV7-2 and TRBJ2-1; either TRBD1 or TRBD2 may fit D (5 bases each). The CDR3 length is 15 residues. V dropped 5 bases and J dropped 5 bases, with 16 bases sitting between them. In germline, CDR1 is SGHTA, CDR2 FQGNSA. The CDR3 coding sequence is TGTGCCAGCAGCCTCGAACTAGGGGTTAACAATGAGCAGTTCTTC. Its protein product is CASSLELGVNNEQFF.

The sample holds one count of this clonotype. The chain carries TRBV19 and TRBJ1-1; D is possibly TRBD1 (5 bases). CDR1 is LNHDA, CDR2 SQIVND, per germline (reference sequence). Between the trimmed V and J ends, which lost 3 bases and 1 base, there was a span of 12 bases. The CDR3 totals 15 residues. This CDR3 is CASSMVGRGNTEAFF. DNA for the CDR3: TGTGCCAGTAGTATGGTGGGGAGGGGGAACACTGAAGCTTTCTTT.

CDR3 in DNA: TGTGCCAGCACTCATCCCTGGGGGGGCTACAATGAGCAGTTCTTC. Its protein product is CASTHPWGGYNEQFF. The V call is TRBV12-3 or TRBV12-4, the J call TRBJ2-1; TRBD2 aligns across 7 bases. V gave up 7 bases and J gave up 3 bases; unmatched junction bases: 9. CDR3 size: 15 residues.

The rearrangement joins TRBV20-1 to TRBJ1-5, with 10 bases identical to TRBD1. Germline loops: CDR1 DFQATT, CDR2 SNEGSKA (reference sequence). V gave up 5 bases and J gave up 5 bases; unmatched junction bases: 3. The length of the CDR3 is 13 residues. The CDR3, as DNA: TGCAGTGCTTATGGGACAGGGGATCAGCCCCAGCATTTT. Protein: CSAYGTGDQPQHF.

The rearrangement uses TRBV6-2 or TRBV6-3 and TRBJ2-3; no clear D. CDR1 and CDR2 from the germline V gene are MNHEY and SVGEGT. The CDR3 length is 13 residues. The germline V and J ends were trimmed by 3 bases and 4 bases, with 8 bases remaining between them. CDR3 sequence: CASSYPGADTQYF. In nucleotides, the CDR3 is TGTGCCAGCAGTTATCCAGGAGCAGATACGCAGTATTTT.

V and J are TRBV6-5 and TRBJ1-1; D is uncertain. The CDR3 runs to 15 residues. Germline V gene data show CDR1 as MNHEY and CDR2 as SVGAGI. Trimming pared 0 bases from V and 1 base from J, leaving 9 bases between. The chain's CDR3 is CASSYSTLSNTEAFF. The CDR3 bases are TGTGCCAGCAGTTACTCGACACTGTCGAACACTGAAGCTTTCTTT.

The V call is TRBV5-6, the J call TRBJ2-2; 8 positions match TRBD1. J gave up 0 bases and V 0 bases, and 1 base lay outside the gene matches. CDR3 length: 16 residues. Germline V gene data show CDR1 as SGHDT and CDR2 as YYEEEE. For the CDR3, the DNA is TGTGCCAGCAGCTTGGTGGACAGGGCGAACACCGGGGAGCTGTTTTTT. Its protein product is CASSLVDRANTGELFF.

The chain links TRBV5-6 to TRBJ2-1, with TRBD2 identical over 8 bases. The CDR3 loop spans 14 amino acids. With 2 bases clipped from V and 4 bases from J, the junction kept 2 bases outside the gene matches. Germline lookup yields CDR1 SGHDT and CDR2 YYEEEE. The CDR3 DNA is TGTGCCAGCAGCTTAGAGCGGGGGTACAATGAGCAGTTCTTC. It translates to CASSLERGYNEQFF. Drawing the rest from reference TRBV5-6 and TRBJ2-1, the complete variable domain is DAGVTQSPTHLIKTRGQQVTLRCSPKSGHDTVSWYQQALGQGPQFIFQYYEEEERQRGNFPDRFSGHQFPNYSSELNVNALLLGDSALYLCASSLERGYNEQFFGPGTRLTVL.

This clonotype was seen a handful of times. The J gene is TRBJ1-2, the V gene TRBV11-2; D remains ambiguous. The CDR3 is 13 residues long. Trimming cost V 4 bases and J 7 bases, with 13 bases left between them. Germline V lookup: CDR1 SGHAT, CDR2 FQNNGV. The CDR3, as DNA: TGTGCCAGCAGCTCGTGGTGGGGTGGTGGCTACACCTTC. Translating gives CASSSWWGGGYTF.

This rearrangement joins TRBV6-2 or TRBV6-3 to TRBJ1-1; the D is unclear. V dropped 6 bases and J dropped 4 bases, with 12 bases sitting between them. The CDR3 loop spans 13 amino acids. Germline CDR1 MNHEY, CDR2 SVGEGT. The CDR3 loop reads CASSRGFLTEAFF. CDR3 coding DNA: TGTGCCAGCAGCCGGGGTTTCCTCACTGAAGCTTTCTTT.

This sequence joins TRBV19 and TRBJ2-1; no firm D call. V was clipped by 6 bases and J by 7 bases, with 22 bases between them. Germline V gene sequence: CDR1 LNHDA, CDR2 SQIVND (reference sequence). The CDR3 covers 16 residues. Written as DNA, the CDR3 is TGTGCCAGTAGCCCCGACCCTGCCCGGCCTTTGAATGAGCAGTTCTTC. Its protein product is CASSPDPARPLNEQFF.

This clonotype was counted between two and nine times. In nucleotides, the CDR3 is TGTGCCAGCAGCCAACAAGGGTATAATTCACCCCTCCACTTT. Its translation: CASSQQGYNSPLHF. The J gene is TRBJ1-6, the V gene TRBV3-1; D call uncertain. Trimming removed 2 bases from V and 4 bases from J, with 6 bases in between. The CDR3 sequence is 14 residues long. In germline, CDR1 is LGHDT, CDR2 YNNKEL (reference sequence).

This clonotype was picked up a small number of times. This chain joins TRBV29-1 and TRBJ2-7; perhaps D is TRBD1 or TRBD2 (5 bases each). Germline V lookup: CDR1 SQVTM, CDR2 ANQGSEA. The V end was cut by 6 bases, the J end by 4 bases, with 19 bases between. The CDR3 length is 14 residues. Here the CDR3 reads CSVVGPTEGYEQYF. CDR3 in DNA: TGCAGCGTCGTGGGACCCACTGAGGGGTACGAGCAGTACTTC.

This sequence joins TRBV7-6 and TRBJ1-4; no reliable D call. Germline loops: CDR1 SGHVS, CDR2 FNYEAQ. The CDR3 loop spans 15 amino acids. The V end was cut by 1 base, the J end by 14 bases, with 20 bases between. CDR3 coding DNA: TGTGCCAGCAGCTTAGAGCCGTTTAATGAAAAAACGCTGTTTTTT. Its protein is CASSLEPFNEKTLFF.

As for this clonotype: One end of the junction fails to match germline, which may point to a read error. V is TRBV11-2 and J is TRBJ2-5; no clear D. This CDR3 spans 16 amino acids. Germline loops: CDR1 SGHAT, CDR2 FQNNGV. The CDR3 here is CANSLEMAGSQGTQYF. In DNA form, the CDR3 reads TGTGCCAACAGCTTAGAAATGGCAGGATCGCAAGGGACCCAGTACTTC.

This clonotype was recorded at least ten times. The V and J genes are TRBV2 and TRBJ2-5; 7 bases align to TRBD2. This CDR3 spans 13 amino acids. With V trimmed by 7 bases and J by 5 bases, 7 bases remained unmatched. CDR1 is SNHLY and CDR2 is FYNNEI in the germline V gene. For the CDR3, the DNA is TGTGCCAGCATGGCGGGGGAAGGGGAGACCCAGTACTTC. Protein product: CASMAGEGETQYF.

Points on this clonotype: This clone may be a read error of a much larger clone one base away. The rearrangement joins TRBV7-9 to TRBJ2-2; 7 bases are shared with TRBD2. V lost 5 bases and J lost 4; bases outside the gene matches: 10. The germline V gene encodes CDR1 SEHNR and CDR2 FQNEAQ (reference sequence). The CDR3 covers 16 residues. CDR3 nucleotides: TGTGCCAGCAGCCCTACTGGCGGGAGCGGCACCGGGGAGCTGTTTTTT. It is translated as CASSPTGGSGTGELFF.

This sequence joins TRBV4-1 and TRBJ1-5; D is perhaps TRBD1 (5 bases). CDR3 length: 15 residues. Trimming pared 0 bases from V and 7 bases from J, leaving 13 bases between. CDR1 MGHRA and CDR2 YSYEKL come from the germline V gene. The CDR3 coding sequence is TGCGCCAGCAGCCAAGATAGTGGGGACCGGCAGCCCCAGCATTTT. Encoded protein: CASSQDSGDRQPQHF.

The chain joins TRBV7-6 to TRBJ2-2; 7 nucleotides line up with TRBD2. Losses at the gene ends were 3 bases for V and 1 base for J; bases not matched to a gene: 5. This CDR3 region has 16 residues. Germline CDR1 is SGHVS and CDR2 is FNYEAQ. This CDR3 is CASSFKLAENTGELFF. The CDR3 DNA sequence: TGTGCCAGCAGCTTCAAGCTAGCGGAGAACACCGGGGAGCTGTTTTTT.

This clonotype was seen a handful of times. V is TRBV12-3 or TRBV12-4 and J is TRBJ1-2; D unclear. Trimming took off 3 bases at V and 4 bases at J, with 9 bases between the two ends. The CDR3 totals 13 residues. CDR3 amino acids: CASSFGKLYGYTF. The CDR3 region has the DNA TGTGCCAGCAGTTTTGGCAAACTCTATGGCTACACCTTC.

This clonotype turned up a few times. V and J are TRBV9 and TRBJ1-1, with a tentative D call TRBD1 (5 bases). V was pared by 3 bases and J by 0 bases, with 12 bases between. Germline V gene data show CDR1 as SGDLS and CDR2 as YYNGEE. The CDR3 runs 15 residues. CDR3 bases: TGTGCCAGCAGCGAGTGGGACGGATTGAACACTGAAGCTTTCTTT. Translated, it gives CASSEWDGLNTEAFF.

This clonotype was detected many times. The chain is built from TRBV20-1 and TRBJ2-1; 7 bases fit TRBD2. The J segment lost 0 bases and the V segment lost 7 bases, leaving 9 bases of the junction unmatched. The CDR3 has 15 amino acids. Germline values: CDR1 DFQATT, CDR2 SNEGSKA (reference sequence). The CDR3 nucleotides read TGCAGTGGTTGGAGCGGGATCGGCTCCTACAATGAGCAGTTCTTC. Translating it yields CSGWSGIGSYNEQFF.

Many counts were recorded for this clonotype. The chain joins TRBV7-2 to TRBJ1-4; TRBD1 matches at 7 bases. Germline V gives CDR1 SGHTA, CDR2 FQGNSA. The CDR3 runs 17 residues. The trim removed 2 bases at V and 7 bases at J, leaving 13 bases unmatched. The CDR3 loop reads CASSLRPQEGAREKLFF. The DNA of the CDR3 is TGTGCCAGCAGCTTACGGCCCCAGGAGGGGGCGCGTGAAAAACTGTTTTTT.

This clonotype was counted ten times or more. In nucleotides, the CDR3 is TGTGCCAGCAGTGAACAGGGGAATAATCAGCCCCAGCATTTT. This gives the protein CASSEQGNNQPQHF. The chain is built from TRBV25-1 and TRBJ1-5; D might be TRBD1 (6 bases). CDR1 is MGHDK, CDR2 SYGVNS, per germline. The CDR3 has 14 amino acids. Trimming shortened V by 2 bases and J by 4 bases, and 9 bases separated the two germline ends.

The chain couples TRBV2 to TRBJ2-5; 12 nucleotides agree with TRBD1. The V gene's germline CDR1 is SNHLY and CDR2 FYNNEI. The CDR3 runs to 20 residues. J was trimmed by 1 base and V by 8 bases; bases with no gene match: 20. CDR3 sequence (DNA): TGTGCCAGCCGAATCCCGGGACAGGGGGCGCTTGTCGTGTCCCAAGAGACCCAGTACTTC. It encodes CASRIPGQGALVVSQETQYF.